These T cell receptor beta chains were read from a single sample in a study of T cells and Merkel cell carcinoma outcomes. Assay: immunoSEQ multiplex PCR; the TCRdb copy retains only in-frame clones and omits some. The table shows fewer than 20,000 clones, with 87% occurring only once. The sample was tumor tissue from Merkel cell carcinoma. These TCRs come from a human donor with Merkel cell carcinoma. CDR3s include the opening cysteine and the closing phenylalanine or tryptophan. D genes are given only for firm matches. The size field is filled for only some rows; it gives once, few, many or a size class.

d_call: TRBD2
v_call: TRBV6-5
j_call: TRBJ2-1
clone_size: .
cdr3_length: 15
cdr3_aa: CASSIGAGVLYEQFF
cdr3_nt: TGTGCCAGCAGTATCGGGGCGGGAGTGTTATATGAGCAGTTCTTC

d_call: .
v_call: TRBV15
j_call: TRBJ2-7
clone_size: .
cdr3_length: 15
cdr3_aa: CATRTGLTDSYEQYF
cdr3_nt: TGTGCCACTAGGACGGGGCTGACCGACTCCTACGAGCAGTACTTC

d_call: TRBD2
v_call: TRBV30
j_call: TRBJ2-3
clone_size: .
cdr3_length: 16
cdr3_aa: CAWSVGTSGNTDTQYF
cdr3_nt: TGTGCCTGGAGTGTAGGGACTAGCGGGAATACGGATACGCAGTATTTT

d_call: .
v_call: TRBV27
j_call: TRBJ2-7
clone_size: .
cdr3_length: 14
cdr3_aa: CASRQTGLSYEQYF
cdr3_nt: TGTGCCAGCAGACAGACAGGTCTCTCCTACGAGCAGTACTTC

d_call: TRBD1
v_call: TRBV4-2
j_call: TRBJ1-6
clone_size: .
cdr3_length: 16
cdr3_aa: CASSQDAGTAYSPLHF
cdr3_nt: TGTGCCAGCAGCCAGGACGCCGGGACAGCTTATTCACCCCTCCACTTT

d_call: .
v_call: TRBV4-1
j_call: TRBJ1-5
clone_size: .
cdr3_length: 13
cdr3_aa: CASSARLNQPQHF
cdr3_nt: TGCGCCAGCAGCGCTCGACTAAATCAGCCCCAGCATTTT

d_call: .
v_call: TRBV27
j_call: TRBJ2-1
clone_size: few
cdr3_length: 15
cdr3_aa: CASSVYIQENNEQFF
cdr3_nt: TGTGCCAGCAGTGTATATATCCAAGAAAACAATGAGCAGTTCTTC

d_call: .
v_call: TRBV7-6
j_call: TRBJ1-6
clone_size: .
cdr3_length: 15
cdr3_aa: CASSLAAGIGSPLHF
cdr3_nt: TGTGCCAGCAGCTTAGCAGCCGGGATCGGCTCACCCCTCCACTTT

d_call: TRBD1
v_call: TRBV7-9
j_call: TRBJ2-1
clone_size: .
cdr3_length: 15
cdr3_aa: CASSSFEGQRNEQFF
cdr3_nt: TGTGCCAGCAGCTCCTTTGAGGGACAGAGGAATGAGCAGTTCTTC

d_call: .
v_call: TRBV7-9
j_call: TRBJ2-7
clone_size: .
cdr3_length: 12
cdr3_aa: CASSLAQLEQYF
cdr3_nt: TGTGCCAGCAGCTTAGCGCAGCTTGAGCAGTACTTC

d_call: .
v_call: TRBV29-1
j_call: TRBJ2-1
clone_size: .
cdr3_length: 13
cdr3_aa: CSVRIYRSFEQFF
cdr3_nt: TGCAGCGTCAGGATATACCGGTCGTTCGAGCAGTTCTTC

d_call: .
v_call: TRBV2
j_call: TRBJ2-6
clone_size: .
cdr3_length: 15
cdr3_aa: CASSDGVSGANVLTF
cdr3_nt: TGTGCCAGCAGTGATGGCGTATCTGGGGCCAACGTCCTGACTTTC

d_call: TRBD1
v_call: TRBV6-1
j_call: TRBJ1-2
clone_size: once
cdr3_length: 13
cdr3_aa: CASRPTGGYGYTF
cdr3_nt: TGTGCCAGCAGACCGACAGGGGGCTATGGCTACACCTTC

d_call: .
v_call: TRBV29-1
j_call: TRBJ1-1
clone_size: .
cdr3_length: 13
cdr3_aa: CSVRRGTNTEAFF
cdr3_nt: TGCAGCGTCCGCAGGGGAACGAACACTGAAGCTTTCTTT

d_call: .
v_call: TRBV28
j_call: TRBJ1-1
clone_size: .
cdr3_length: 13
cdr3_aa: CASRHEMNTEAFF
cdr3_nt: TGTGCCAGCAGGCATGAGATGAACACTGAAGCTTTCTTT

d_call: .
v_call: TRBV5-4
j_call: TRBJ2-1
clone_size: once
cdr3_length: 18
cdr3_aa: CASSLAFLGQGSYNEQFF
cdr3_nt: TGTGCCAGCAGCTTAGCTTTCCTAGGTCAGGGCTCCTACAATGAGCAGTTCTTC

d_call: TRBD1
v_call: TRBV4-1
j_call: TRBJ1-2
clone_size: .
cdr3_length: 15
cdr3_aa: CASSQAVDRDYGYTF
cdr3_nt: TGCGCCAGCAGCCAAGCGGTTGACAGGGACTATGGCTACACCTTC

d_call: .
v_call: TRBV27
j_call: TRBJ1-1
clone_size: .
cdr3_length: 14
cdr3_aa: CASSSGGQNTEAFF
cdr3_nt: TGTGCCAGCAGTTCAGGAGGACAAAACACTGAAGCTTTCTTT

d_call: TRBD2
v_call: TRBV28
j_call: TRBJ2-7
clone_size: .
cdr3_length: 15
cdr3_aa: CASSSPGLAAYEQYF
cdr3_nt: TGTGCCAGCAGTTCCCCGGGACTAGCGGCTTACGAGCAGTACTTC

d_call: TRBD1
v_call: TRBV28
j_call: TRBJ1-2
clone_size: .
cdr3_length: 13
cdr3_aa: CASRGTANYGYTF
cdr3_nt: TGTGCCAGCAGGGGGACAGCTAACTATGGCTACACCTTC

d_call: .
v_call: TRBV27
j_call: TRBJ1-1
clone_size: .
cdr3_length: 14
cdr3_aa: CASSHSSRGTEAFF
cdr3_nt: TGTGCCAGCAGCCACTCCTCTAGGGGCACTGAAGCTTTCTTT

d_call: .
v_call: TRBV30
j_call: TRBJ2-4
clone_size: .
cdr3_length: 16
cdr3_aa: CAWSSPSQLAKNIQYF
cdr3_nt: TGTGCCTGGAGCTCACCCTCCCAACTAGCCAAAAACATTCAGTACTTC

d_call: .
v_call: TRBV14
j_call: TRBJ1-1
clone_size: .
cdr3_length: 15
cdr3_aa: CASSQDSTGRTEAFF
cdr3_nt: TGTGCCAGCAGCCAAGATAGCACAGGGAGGACTGAAGCTTTCTTT

d_call: .
v_call: TRBV18
j_call: TRBJ2-2
clone_size: .
cdr3_length: 15
cdr3_aa: CASSPMTLNTGELFF
cdr3_nt: TGTGCCAGCTCACCCATGACACTGAACACCGGGGAGCTGTTTTTT

d_call: .
v_call: TRBV19
j_call: TRBJ2-3
clone_size: .
cdr3_length: 12
cdr3_aa: CASSIFANTQYF
cdr3_nt: TGTGCCAGTAGTATTTTCGCTAATACGCAGTATTTT

d_call: TRBD1
v_call: TRBV6-1
j_call: TRBJ1-3
clone_size: .
cdr3_length: 16
cdr3_aa: CASSEDPGQAGNTIYF
cdr3_nt: TGTGCCAGCAGCGAAGATCCGGGACAGGCAGGAAACACCATATATTTT

d_call: TRBD1
v_call: TRBV10-1
j_call: TRBJ2-1
clone_size: .
cdr3_length: 14
cdr3_aa: CASSEQGAGNEQFF
cdr3_nt: TGCGCCAGCAGTGAGCAGGGGGCTGGGAATGAGCAGTTCTTC

d_call: TRBD1
v_call: TRBV30
j_call: TRBJ1-2
clone_size: .
cdr3_length: 16
cdr3_aa: CAWSGQGARGNYGYTF
cdr3_nt: TGTGCCTGGAGTGGACAGGGGGCGCGGGGCAACTATGGCTACACCTTC

d_call: TRBD1
v_call: TRBV19
j_call: TRBJ2-6
clone_size: .
cdr3_length: 17
cdr3_aa: CASSSGQGPSGANVLTF
cdr3_nt: TGTGCCAGTAGTTCGGGACAGGGCCCCTCTGGGGCCAACGTCCTGACTTTC

d_call: TRBD2
v_call: TRBV5-1
j_call: TRBJ2-3
clone_size: .
cdr3_length: 14
cdr3_aa: CASTGLAGADTQYF
cdr3_nt: TGCGCCAGCACCGGACTAGCGGGAGCCGATACGCAGTATTTT

d_call: .
v_call: TRBV4-2
j_call: TRBJ2-7
clone_size: .
cdr3_length: 15
cdr3_aa: CASSLRKGSSYEQYF
cdr3_nt: TGTGCCAGCAGTCTTAGAAAGGGGTCGTCCTACGAGCAGTACTTC

d_call: .
v_call: TRBV11-3
j_call: TRBJ1-3
clone_size: .
cdr3_length: 13
cdr3_aa: CASSLDPGESIYF
cdr3_nt: TGTGCCAGCAGCTTAGATCCGGGGGAGTCCATATATTTT

d_call: .
v_call: TRBV6-5
j_call: TRBJ1-1
clone_size: .
cdr3_length: 15
cdr3_aa: CASSYGFGMNTEAFF
cdr3_nt: TGTGCCAGCAGTTACGGGTTCGGCATGAACACTGAAGCTTTCTTT

d_call: .
v_call: TRBV6-1
j_call: TRBJ1-1
clone_size: .
cdr3_length: 14
cdr3_aa: CATNSWPSGTEAFF
cdr3_nt: TGTGCCACAAACTCCTGGCCGAGTGGGACTGAAGCTTTCTTT

d_call: .
v_call: TRBV10-3
j_call: TRBJ1-1
clone_size: .
cdr3_length: 14
cdr3_aa: CAISDQGRETEAFF
cdr3_nt: TGTGCCATCAGTGACCAAGGGCGGGAGACTGAAGCTTTCTTT

d_call: TRBD1
v_call: TRBV5-6
j_call: TRBJ2-1
clone_size: .
cdr3_length: 16
cdr3_aa: CASSLAMDRSYNEQFF
cdr3_nt: TGTGCCAGCAGCTTGGCGATGGACAGGTCCTACAATGAGCAGTTCTTC

d_call: .
v_call: TRBV10-2
j_call: TRBJ1-5
clone_size: .
cdr3_length: 13
cdr3_aa: CASRGQSDQPQHF
cdr3_nt: TGCGCCAGCAGAGGACAGTCAGATCAGCCCCAGCATTTT

d_call: .
v_call: TRBV6-6
j_call: TRBJ2-5
clone_size: .
cdr3_length: 14
cdr3_aa: CASSYSSGPETQYF
cdr3_nt: TGTGCCAGCAGTTACAGTAGCGGCCCAGAGACCCAGTACTTC

d_call: .
v_call: TRBV28
j_call: TRBJ2-2
clone_size: few
cdr3_length: 14
cdr3_aa: CASSRESPTGELFF
cdr3_nt: TGTGCCAGCAGCAGGGAGTCCCCCACCGGGGAGCTGTTTTTT

d_call: TRBD1
v_call: TRBV4-2
j_call: TRBJ1-4
clone_size: .
cdr3_length: 14
cdr3_aa: CASSPGTGGEKLFF
cdr3_nt: TGTGCCAGCAGCCCCGGGACAGGGGGCGAAAAACTGTTTTTT

d_call: .
v_call: TRBV7-9
j_call: TRBJ1-3
clone_size: .
cdr3_length: 17
cdr3_aa: CASSRAHDGSSGNTIYF
cdr3_nt: TGTGCCAGCAGCCGAGCTCACGACGGAAGCTCTGGAAACACCATATATTTT

d_call: TRBD1
v_call: TRBV5-4
j_call: TRBJ1-3
clone_size: .
cdr3_length: 14
cdr3_aa: CASSETGTGNTIYF
cdr3_nt: TGTGCCAGCAGCGAGACAGGGACTGGAAACACCATATATTTT

d_call: .
v_call: TRBV12-5
j_call: TRBJ2-3
clone_size: once
cdr3_length: 14
cdr3_aa: CASGSMDASDTQYF
cdr3_nt: TGTGCTAGTGGTTCGATGGATGCGTCAGATACGCAGTATTTT

d_call: .
v_call: TRBV28
j_call: TRBJ1-2
clone_size: once
cdr3_length: 14
cdr3_aa: CASAGTPSNYGYTF
cdr3_nt: TGTGCTAGCGCCGGGACACCTTCTAACTATGGCTACACCTTC

d_call: TRBD1
v_call: TRBV2
j_call: TRBJ1-1
clone_size: .
cdr3_length: 14
cdr3_aa: CASRKDRQNTEACF
cdr3_nt: TGTGCCAGCAGGAAGGACAGGCAGAACACTGAAGCTTGCTTT

d_call: .
v_call: TRBV5-1
j_call: TRBJ1-5
clone_size: .
cdr3_length: 15
cdr3_aa: CASSLGQGGNQPQHF
cdr3_nt: TGCGCCAGCAGCTTAGGGCAGGGCGGCAATCAGCCCCAGCATTTT

d_call: TRBD1
v_call: TRBV7-9
j_call: TRBJ1-1
clone_size: few
cdr3_length: 16
cdr3_aa: CASSSISGQRNTEAFF
cdr3_nt: TGTGCCAGCAGCTCAATTTCGGGACAGCGGAACACTGAAGCTTTCTTT